This entry features one T cell receptor (beta chain) sequence. Germline V CDR1 and CDR2: ENHRY, SYGVKD. CDR3 length: 16 amino acids. J was trimmed by 8 bases and V by 9 bases; bases with no gene match: 18. Measured with immunoSEQ multiplex PCR; TCRdb has only the in-frame clones, and not every one. The table has 200,000 or so clones, roughly 89% seen once; the top ten hold approximately 2.1%. This record comes from a study of blood T cell repertoires in COVID-19. This TCR derives from a woman between 40 and 50 years old with acute COVID-19. The chain joins TRBV10-3 to TRBJ1-2, with 10 positions matching TRBD1. The sequenced sample consisted of PBMCs or T cells enriched from blood (not recorded which). The CDR3 is CAILSDRGPSPGGYTF. CDR3 nucleotide sequence: TGTGCCATTCTAAGCGACAGGGGGCCATCGCCAGGAGGCTACACCTTC.